Listed here are 14 T cell receptor gamma chains from one sample, sequenced in a study of gamma delta lymphoproliferative disorders and STAT genes. Genomic DNA from isolated PBMCs served as the sequencing template. TCRdb ran CATT on the multiplex PCR reads. The table lists some 2,600 gamma-chain clones, around 19% of them singletons. Sequences were obtained from blood. These receptors were taken from a human donor with gamma-delta T-cell large granular lymphocyte leukemia.

By sample share, this clone is medium-sized (0.01 to 0.1%). The chain recombines TRGV11 with TRGJP1. The J gene is not listed in TCRdb, so it was assigned here from a DNA match to germline. TRGV11 is an open reading frame, and its role is uncertain. The CDR3 loop spans 18 amino acids. After removal of 7 bases from V and 5 bases from J, the junction contained 19 bases not matched to a gene. The CDR3 bases are TGTGCCTGCTGGATGTGTGATCCAATTTATGGAACTGGTTGGTTCAAGATATTT. It codes for CACWMCDPIYGTGWFKIF.

The V call is TRGV9, the J call TRGJ1 or TRGJ2. The J gene was missing in TCRdb and was found by matching the end of the DNA to germline. The length of the CDR3 is 13 residues. Germline CDR1 reads GITISATS; CDR2 reads ISYDGTV (reference sequence). V shed 5 bases, J shed 7 bases, and the junction held 11 bases outside the gene matches. CDR3 in amino acids: CALWGPGGYKKLF. CDR3 in DNA: TGTGCCTTGTGGGGCCCCGGAGGATATAAGAAACTCTTT.

CDR3: CATWDTKWDCYKKLF. In nucleotides, the CDR3 is TGTGCCACCTGGGACACAAAATGGGATTGTTATAAGAAACTCTTT. The chain links TRGV2 to TRGJ1 or TRGJ2. Because TCRdb records no J gene, it was assigned here through a match of the DNA to germline. Losses at the gene ends were 3 bases for V and 6 bases for J; bases not matched to a gene: 14. CDR3 length: 15 residues. Germline CDR1 reads EGSNGY; CDR2 reads YDSYNSKV.

The chain couples TRGV8 to TRGJ1 or TRGJ2. TCRdb leaves out the J gene; it was filled in here by matching the DNA to germline. There are 15 residues in the CDR3. Germline trimming cut 2 bases from V and 2 bases from J; bases unmatched to any gene: 9. Germline V gene lookup returns CDR1 VENAVY and CDR2 YDSYNSRV. The CDR3 DNA reads as TGTGCCACCTGGGATAATCCCCTCCATTATTATAAGAAACTCTTT. It codes for CATWDNPLHYYKKLF.

This clone was counted only a few times. No DNA is shown, since the ends of the CDR3 on it are uncertain; the CDR3 is the one TCRdb lists. No J gene was called, and the V gene is TRGV11. TRGV11 is recorded as an ORF, its role being uncertain. A total of 16 residues make up the CDR3, ends included. The chain's CDR3 is CTTVPAGLGTSGKKLF.

The chain links TRGV2 to TRGJ1 or TRGJ2. TCRdb carries no J gene annotation; the J gene was assigned here by matching the DNA with germline. The germline V gene encodes CDR1 EGSNGY and CDR2 YDSYNSKV. The CDR3 spans 13 residues. V was pared by 0 bases and J by 8 bases, with 7 bases of the junction left unmatched. The CDR3 sequence: CATWDGPFDKKLF. CDR3 DNA sequence: TGTGCCACCTGGGACGGGCCTTTTGATAAGAAACTCTTT.

This chain joins TRGV2 and TRGJ1 or TRGJ2. Assignment of the J gene here rests on matching the DNA to germline, because TCRdb gives none. CDR1 and CDR2 from the germline V gene are EGSNGY and YDSYNSKV. This CDR3 is built from 13 residues. V shed 0 bases, J shed 10 bases, and the junction held 9 bases outside the gene matches. The CDR3 region is CATWDGPPAKKLF. The DNA of the CDR3 is TGTGCCACCTGGGACGGGCCCCCCGCCAAGAAACTCTTT.

This clone came up once. The limits of the CDR3 on the DNA are not certain, so only TCRdb's listed CDR3 is given. The V gene is listed as TRGV2; no J gene was called. In germline, CDR1 is EGSNGY, CDR2 YDSYNSKV. The CDR3 sequence runs 18 residues, both termini included. CDR3 sequence: CATWDTLIRNSLAVEQHF.

The sample holds a few counts of this clone. Additional DNA sequences in this sample encode the identical CDR3. The chain joins TRGV4 to TRGJ1 or TRGJ2. TCRdb carries no J gene annotation; the J gene was assigned here by matching the DNA with germline. This CDR3 is 13 amino acids long. V was clipped by 4 bases and J by 2 bases; unmatched bases: 5. Germline V gene sequence: CDR1 EGSTGY, CDR2 YDSYTSSV. This chain's CDR3 is CATWDGYYYKKLF. CDR3 sequence (DNA): TGTGCCACCTGGGACGGATATTATTATAAGAAACTCTTT.

The rearrangement uses TRGV2 and TRGJ1 or TRGJ2. The J gene is not listed in TCRdb, so it was assigned here from a DNA match to germline. Per the germline V gene, CDR1 is EGSNGY and CDR2 is YDSYNSKV. The length of the CDR3 is 13 residues. Trimming cost V 6 bases and J 7 bases; bases outside gene matches: 12. The CDR3 here is CATWPQRRYKKLF. The CDR3 DNA follows: TGTGCCACCTGGCCTCAACGCCGCTATAAGAAACTCTTT.

The sample holds a few counts of this clone. No call exists for the J gene, whereas the V gene is TRGV4. The CDR3 extends over 12 amino acids. Germline loops: CDR1 EGSTGY, CDR2 YDSYTSSV. The CDR3 nucleotides read TGTGCCACCTGGGAGGGCGACTGCGTGGAACTCTTT. Amino acid sequence: CATWEGDCVELF.

This clone has a handful of counts. V usage is TRGV5 and J usage is TRGJ1 or TRGJ2. Germline matching of the DNA provided the J gene here, since TCRdb leaves it blank. CDR1 is VINAFY, CDR2 YDVSNSKD, per germline. There are 15 residues in the CDR3. J gave up 0 bases and V 0 bases, and 5 bases lay outside the gene matches. The CDR3 region is CATWDRPPNYYKKLF. The CDR3 region has the DNA TGTGCCACCTGGGACAGGCCCCCGAATTATTATAAGAAACTCTTT.

This clone was seen only a few times. This chain joins TRGV10 and TRGJ1 or TRGJ2. The J gene was missing in TCRdb and was found by matching the end of the DNA to germline. TRGV10 carries the ORF label, with uncertain function. The CDR3 extends over 15 amino acids. The junction had 14 bases not matched to a gene; V was cut back by 8 bases and J by 3 bases. CDR3: CAAWDTSLFYYKKLF. In nucleotides, the CDR3 is TGTGCTGCGTGGGATACCTCTCTATTTTATTATAAGAAACTCTTT.

This clone was counted a few times. This sequence joins TRGV5 and TRGJ1 or TRGJ2. The J gene, absent from TCRdb, was called here by matching the DNA to germline. The J segment lost 0 bases and the V segment lost 3 bases, leaving 8 bases of the junction unmatched. Germline V gene lookup returns CDR1 VINAFY and CDR2 YDVSNSKD. The CDR3 extends over 15 amino acids. The CDR3 coding sequence is TGTGCCACCTGGGACGATCCTATGAATTATTATAAGAAACTCTTT. Translation gives CATWDDPMNYYKKLF.